The sequence of this TCR beta chain was determined in a study of T-cell reconstitution after alpha-beta-depleted transplantation in children (TCRdb year 2016). Background for the entire study: T-cell immune reconstitution after TCRalphabeta/CD19-depleted allogeneic hematopoietic cell transplantation in children was quantitatively tracked in the study by means of TCR repertoire profiling.

The method was PCR. Data came from an Illumina HiSeq 2500. TCR library preparation used molecular barcoding, with unique molecular identifiers applied to normalize quantification of the TCRbeta repertoire. Through fastp at Q25 and MiXCR, TCRdb rebuilt clones from the public reads, retaining in-frame beta chains. Merged by CDR3 protein, the rows form single entries marked with the most common genes and DNA. This sample has approximately 640,000 distinct CDR3 sequences in its table, and over 15% of those were observed once. The ten largest clones take up approximately 1% of the sample. Details on this clonotype: Which antigen it targets is not known. It has no much larger one-base neighbor in the sample; base qualities were not kept.

V is shortened by 3 bases, J by 3 bases, and the region joining them spans 11 bases. Taken from cysteine to phenylalanine, the CDR3 has 14 residues. Only the CDR3 DNA is retained, 42 bases long and in frame from the first base. For CDR1 and CDR2, the germline V gene lists SGHRS and YFSETQ. The sample was PBMCs from the stem cell graft donor, taken from the stem cell graft. This clonotype was obtained from a human donor who donated a stem cell graft to a child with acute myeloid leukemia. Rearrangement joined TRBV5-1 to TRBJ2-3, with no confidently assigned D gene. The nucleotide sequence is TGCGCCAGCAGCTCGAACGTAGGAACAGATACGCAGTATTTT. It translates to CASSSNVGTDTQYF.